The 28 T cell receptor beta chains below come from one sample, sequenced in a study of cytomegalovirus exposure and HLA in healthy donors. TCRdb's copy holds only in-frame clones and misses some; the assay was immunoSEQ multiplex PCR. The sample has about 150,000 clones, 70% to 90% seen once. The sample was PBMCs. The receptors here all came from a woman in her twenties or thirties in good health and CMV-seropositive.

CDR3 region: CASSVEQGPNTGELFF. The CDR3 DNA follows: TGTGCCAGCAGCGTAGAACAGGGCCCTAACACCGGGGAGCTGTTTTTT. The J gene is TRBJ2-2, the V gene TRBV9; a weak D match, TRBD1 (6 bases). V lost 0 bases and J 2 bases, leaving 11 bases between the germline ends. The CDR3 length is 16 residues. CDR1 is SGDLS and CDR2 is YYNGEE in the germline V gene. The entire variable domain, with the rest obtained from reference TRBV9 and TRBJ2-2, is as follows: DSGVTQTPKHLITATGQRVTLRCSPRSGDLSVYWYQQSLDQGLQFLIQYYNGEERAKGNILERFSAQQFPDLHSELNLSSLELGDSALYFCASSVEQGPNTGELFFGEGSRLTVL.

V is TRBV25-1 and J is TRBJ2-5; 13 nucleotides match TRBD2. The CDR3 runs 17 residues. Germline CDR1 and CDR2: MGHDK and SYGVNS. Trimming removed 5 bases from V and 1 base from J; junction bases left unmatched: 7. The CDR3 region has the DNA TGTGCCAGCAGTCAATGGGGACTAGCGGGGATCCAAGAGACCCAGTACTTC. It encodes CASSQWGLAGIQETQYF.

The CDR3 DNA reads as TGTGCCATCAGGACCTCGACAGCTTACGAGCAGTACTTC. Translating it yields CAIRTSTAYEQYF. The chain joins TRBV10-3 to TRBJ2-7, with D perhaps matching TRBD1 (5 bases). The CDR3 is 13 amino acids. V was pared by 6 bases and J by 4 bases, with 13 bases between. The germline CDR1 and CDR2 sequences are ENHRY and SYGVKD.

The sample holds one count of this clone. CDR3 amino acids: CASSGRLAGVVGDTQYF. The CDR3, as DNA: TGTGCCAGCAGCGGACGACTAGCGGGAGTGGTAGGAGATACGCAGTATTTT. The chain combines TRBV7-8 with TRBJ2-3; TRBD2 agrees at 12 bases. Germline trimming cut 5 bases from V and 5 bases from J; bases unmatched to any gene: 11. Germline V lookup: CDR1 SGHVS, CDR2 FQNEAQ. This CDR3 has 17 residues.

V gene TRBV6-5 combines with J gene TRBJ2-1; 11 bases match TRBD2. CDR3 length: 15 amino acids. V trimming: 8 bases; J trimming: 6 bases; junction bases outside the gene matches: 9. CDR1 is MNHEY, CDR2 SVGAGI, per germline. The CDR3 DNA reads TGTGCCAGCGCCACTAGCGGGAGATCAGGCAATGAGCAGTTCTTC. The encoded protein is CASATSGRSGNEQFF.

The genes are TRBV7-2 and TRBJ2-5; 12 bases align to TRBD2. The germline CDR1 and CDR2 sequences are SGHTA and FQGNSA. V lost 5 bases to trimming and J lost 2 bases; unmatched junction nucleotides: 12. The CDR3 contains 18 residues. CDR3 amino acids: CASSPGVLAGGRQETQYF. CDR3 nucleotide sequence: TGTGCCAGCAGCCCGGGCGTCCTAGCGGGGGGGCGGCAAGAGACCCAGTACTTC.

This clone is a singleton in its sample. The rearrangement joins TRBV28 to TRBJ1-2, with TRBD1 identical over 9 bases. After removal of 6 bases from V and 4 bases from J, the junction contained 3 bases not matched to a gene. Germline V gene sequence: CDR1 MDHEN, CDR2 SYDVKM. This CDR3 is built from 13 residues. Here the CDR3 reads CASSPGQGYGYTF. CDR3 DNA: TGTGCCAGCAGCCCGGGACAGGGCTATGGCTACACCTTC.

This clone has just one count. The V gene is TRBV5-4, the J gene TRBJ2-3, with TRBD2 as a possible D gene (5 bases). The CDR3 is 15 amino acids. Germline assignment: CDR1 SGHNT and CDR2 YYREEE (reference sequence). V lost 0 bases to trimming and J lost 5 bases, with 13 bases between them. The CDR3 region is CASSLVGARGDTQYF. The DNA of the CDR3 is TGTGCCAGCAGCTTGGTGGGAGCTCGGGGAGATACGCAGTATTTT.

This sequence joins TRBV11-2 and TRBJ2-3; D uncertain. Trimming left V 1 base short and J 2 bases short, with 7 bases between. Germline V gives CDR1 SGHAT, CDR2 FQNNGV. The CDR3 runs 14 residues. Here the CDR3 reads CASSLVSYTDTQYF. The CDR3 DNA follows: TGTGCCAGCAGCTTAGTGAGTTACACAGATACGCAGTATTTT.

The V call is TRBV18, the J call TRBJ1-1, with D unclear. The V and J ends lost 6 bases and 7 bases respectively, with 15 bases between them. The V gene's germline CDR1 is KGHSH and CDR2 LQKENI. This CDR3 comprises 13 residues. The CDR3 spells CASSRVGRHEAFF. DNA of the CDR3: TGTGCCAGCTCTCGCGTGGGCAGGCATGAAGCTTTCTTT.

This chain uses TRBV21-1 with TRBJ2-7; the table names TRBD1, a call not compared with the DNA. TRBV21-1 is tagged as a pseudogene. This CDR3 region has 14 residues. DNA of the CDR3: TGTGCCAGCAGCAGTCTTTGGGGGCCGAGGGAGCAGTACTTC. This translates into CASSSLWGPREQYF.

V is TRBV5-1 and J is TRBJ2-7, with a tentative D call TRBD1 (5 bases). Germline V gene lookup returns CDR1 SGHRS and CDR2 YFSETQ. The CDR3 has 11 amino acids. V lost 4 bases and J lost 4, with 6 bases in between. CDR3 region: CASSPGYEQYF. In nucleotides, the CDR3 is TGCGCCAGCAGCCCAGGGTACGAGCAGTACTTC.

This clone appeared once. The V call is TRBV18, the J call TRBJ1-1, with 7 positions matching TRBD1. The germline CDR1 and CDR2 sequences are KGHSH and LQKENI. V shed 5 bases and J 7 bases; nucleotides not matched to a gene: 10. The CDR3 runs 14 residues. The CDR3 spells CASSEDREWGEAFF. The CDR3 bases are TGTGCCAGCTCAGAAGACAGGGAATGGGGTGAAGCTTTCTTT.

CDR3 protein: CASSEGTSVETQYF. CDR3 DNA: TGTGCCAGCAGTGAAGGGACTAGTGTGGAGACCCAGTACTTC. V gene TRBV6-1 combines with J gene TRBJ2-5, with TRBD2 matching 7 bases. With V trimmed by 1 base and J by 5 bases, 4 bases remained unmatched. Germline lookup yields CDR1 MNHNS and CDR2 SASEGT. The CDR3 runs to 14 residues.

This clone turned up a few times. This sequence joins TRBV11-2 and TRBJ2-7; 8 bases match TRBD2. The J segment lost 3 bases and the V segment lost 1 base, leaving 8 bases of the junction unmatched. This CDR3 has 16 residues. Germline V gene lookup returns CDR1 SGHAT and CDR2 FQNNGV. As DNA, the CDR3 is TGTGCCAGCAGCTTAGGAGGGACTAGGGGAATCTACGAGCAGTACTTC. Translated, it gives CASSLGGTRGIYEQYF.

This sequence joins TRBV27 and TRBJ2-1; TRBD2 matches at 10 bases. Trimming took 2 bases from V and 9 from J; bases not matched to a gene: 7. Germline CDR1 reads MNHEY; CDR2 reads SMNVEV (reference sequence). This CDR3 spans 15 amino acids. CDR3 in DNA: TGTGCCAGCAGTTTACTAGCGGGAGCGTTAGGTGAGCAGTTCTTC. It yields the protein CASSLLAGALGEQFF.

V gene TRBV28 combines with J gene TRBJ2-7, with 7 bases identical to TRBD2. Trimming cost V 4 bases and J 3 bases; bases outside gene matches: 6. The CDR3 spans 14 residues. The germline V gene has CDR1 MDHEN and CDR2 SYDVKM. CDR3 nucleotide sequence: TGTGCCAGCAGTTCGGGGGGATTGGTCTACGAGCAGTACTTC. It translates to CASSSGGLVYEQYF.

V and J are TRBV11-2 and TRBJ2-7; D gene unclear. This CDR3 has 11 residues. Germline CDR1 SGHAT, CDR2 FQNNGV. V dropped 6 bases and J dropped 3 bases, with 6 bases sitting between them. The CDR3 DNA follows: TGTGCCAGCAGGAGCCTCTACGAGCAGTACTTC. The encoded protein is CASRSLYEQYF. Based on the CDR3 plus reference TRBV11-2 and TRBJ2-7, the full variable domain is EAGVAQSPRYKIIEKRQSVAFWCNPISGHATLYWYQQILGQGPKLLIQFQNNGVVDDSQLPKDRFSAERLKGVDSTLKIQPAKLEDSAVYLCASRSLYEQYFGPGTRLTVT.

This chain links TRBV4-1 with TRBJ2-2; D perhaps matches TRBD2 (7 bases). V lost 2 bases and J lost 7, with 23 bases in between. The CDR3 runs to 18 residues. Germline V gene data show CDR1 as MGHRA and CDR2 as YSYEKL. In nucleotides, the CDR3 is TGCGCCAGCAGCCAACCTAGTTCGGGGGGCTGGAGTAGCGGGGAGCTGTTTTTT. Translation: CASSQPSSGGWSSGELFF.

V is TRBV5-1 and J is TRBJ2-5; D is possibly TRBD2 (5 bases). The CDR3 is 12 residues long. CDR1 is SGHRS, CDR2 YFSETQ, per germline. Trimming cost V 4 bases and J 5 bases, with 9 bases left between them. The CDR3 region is CASSGSVETQYF. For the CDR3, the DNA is TGCGCCAGCAGCGGTAGCGTGGAGACCCAGTACTTC.

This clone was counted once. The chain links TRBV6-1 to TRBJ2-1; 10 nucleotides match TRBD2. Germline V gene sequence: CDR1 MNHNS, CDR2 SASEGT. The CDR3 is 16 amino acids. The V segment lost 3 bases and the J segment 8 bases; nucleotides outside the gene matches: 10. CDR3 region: CASSEVVAGGKDEQFF. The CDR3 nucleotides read TGTGCCAGCAGTGAGGTTGTAGCGGGGGGTAAGGATGAGCAGTTCTTC.

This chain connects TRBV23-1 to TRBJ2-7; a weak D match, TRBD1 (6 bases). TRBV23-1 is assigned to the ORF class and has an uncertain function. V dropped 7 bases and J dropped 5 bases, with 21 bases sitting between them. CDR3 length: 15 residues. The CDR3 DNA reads TGCGCCAGCACCCCACCGGGACACCGGTGGGACGAGCAGTACTTC. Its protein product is CASTPPGHRWDEQYF.

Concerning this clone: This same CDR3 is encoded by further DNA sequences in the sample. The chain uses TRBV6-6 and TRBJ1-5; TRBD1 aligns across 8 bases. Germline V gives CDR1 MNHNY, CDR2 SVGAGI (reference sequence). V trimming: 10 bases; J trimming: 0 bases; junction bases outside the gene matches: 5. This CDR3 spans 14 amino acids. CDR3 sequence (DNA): TGTGCCACCAGGACAGGGAATAGCAATCAGCCCCAGCATTTT. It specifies CATRTGNSNQPQHF.

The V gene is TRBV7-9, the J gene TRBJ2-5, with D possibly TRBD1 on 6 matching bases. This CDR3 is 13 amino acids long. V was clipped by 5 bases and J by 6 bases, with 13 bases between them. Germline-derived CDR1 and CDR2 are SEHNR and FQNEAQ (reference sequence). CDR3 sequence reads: CASSPQGTQTQYF. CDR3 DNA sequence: TGTGCCAGCAGCCCACAGGGCACGCAGACCCAGTACTTC.

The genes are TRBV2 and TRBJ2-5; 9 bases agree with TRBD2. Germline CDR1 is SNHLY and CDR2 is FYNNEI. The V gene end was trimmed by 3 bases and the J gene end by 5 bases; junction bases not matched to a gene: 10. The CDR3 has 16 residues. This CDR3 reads CASSDFVAGVTETQYF. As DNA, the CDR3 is TGTGCCAGCAGTGACTTTGTAGCGGGAGTCACGGAGACCCAGTACTTC. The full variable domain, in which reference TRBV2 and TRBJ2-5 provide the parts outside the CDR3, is EPEVTQTPSHQVTQMGQEVILRCVPISNHLYFYWYRQILGQKVEFLVSFYNNEISEKSEIFDDQFSVERPDGSNFTLKIRSTKLEDSAMYFCASSDFVAGVTETQYFGPGTRLLVL.

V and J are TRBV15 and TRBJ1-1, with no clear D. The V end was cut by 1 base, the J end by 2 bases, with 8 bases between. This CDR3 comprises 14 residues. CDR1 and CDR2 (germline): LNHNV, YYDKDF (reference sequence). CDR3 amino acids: CATSRARGNTEAFF. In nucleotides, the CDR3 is TGTGCCACCAGCAGAGCACGGGGTAACACTGAAGCTTTCTTT. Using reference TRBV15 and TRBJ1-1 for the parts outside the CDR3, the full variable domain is DAMVIQNPRYQVTQFGKPVTLSCSQTLNHNVMYWYQQKSSQAPKLLFHYYDKDFNNEADTPDNFQSRRPNTSFCFLDIRSPGLGDTAMYLCATSRARGNTEAFFGQGTRLTVV.

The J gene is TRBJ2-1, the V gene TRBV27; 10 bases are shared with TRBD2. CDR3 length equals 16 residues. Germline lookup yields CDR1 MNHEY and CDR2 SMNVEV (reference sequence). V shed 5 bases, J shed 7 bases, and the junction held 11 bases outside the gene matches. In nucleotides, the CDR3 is TGTGCCAGCAGTGATCCCCGGGGAGCGGGAGGGAATGAGCAGTTCTTC. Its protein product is CASSDPRGAGGNEQFF.

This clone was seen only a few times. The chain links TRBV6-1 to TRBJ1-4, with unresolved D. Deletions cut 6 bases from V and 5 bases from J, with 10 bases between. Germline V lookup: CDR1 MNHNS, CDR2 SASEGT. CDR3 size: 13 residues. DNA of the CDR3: TGTGCCAGCAGGAGGGTACCCAATGAAAAACTGTTTTTT. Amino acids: CASRRVPNEKLFF.